These T cell receptor beta chains were read from a single sample in a study of blood T cell repertoires in COVID-19. The method was immunoSEQ multiplex PCR; TCRdb's version includes in-frame clones alone and lacks a portion of them. Of over 200,000 clones in the sample, around 92% are singletons; the top ten hold more than 0.95%. Source material: peripheral blood. These receptors were obtained from a man younger than 40 with acute or convalescent COVID-19. CDR3s include the opening cysteine and the closing phenylalanine or tryptophan.

v_call: TRBV28
cdr3_aa: CASSRTGTSTSEKLFF

v_call: TRBV15
cdr3_aa: CATGLRGGTTDTQYF

v_call: TRBV11-1
cdr3_aa: CASSMGLAGNTGELFF

v_call: TRBV30
cdr3_aa: CAWMMGPIRGEQYF

v_call: TRBV3-1/TRBV3-2
cdr3_aa: CASSQLAGTLGEQFF

v_call: TRBV6-1
cdr3_aa: CASSEPLGVSSNQPQHF

v_call: TRBV11-2
cdr3_aa: CASSLSGTISYEQYF

v_call: TRBV6-5
cdr3_aa: CASSYSQGDRNTIYF

v_call: TRBV28
cdr3_aa: CASSYGGPATEAFF

v_call: TRBV29-1
cdr3_aa: CSVGGEGTVSYEQYF

v_call: TRBV5-4
cdr3_aa: CASSTGGGEMVRYF

v_call: TRBV11-2
cdr3_aa: CASSLEGTGPGYTF

v_call: TRBV20-1
cdr3_aa: CSAAFLYEQYF

v_call: TRBV7-2
cdr3_aa: CASSLGTGRYEQYF